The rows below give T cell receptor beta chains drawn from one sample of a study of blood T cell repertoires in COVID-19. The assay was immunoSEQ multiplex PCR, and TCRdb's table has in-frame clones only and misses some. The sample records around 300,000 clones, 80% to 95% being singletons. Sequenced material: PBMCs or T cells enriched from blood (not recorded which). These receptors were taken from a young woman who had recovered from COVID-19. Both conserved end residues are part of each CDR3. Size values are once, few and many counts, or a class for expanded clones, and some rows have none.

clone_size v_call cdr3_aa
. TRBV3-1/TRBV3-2 CASSSAYEQYF
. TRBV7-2 CASSQGGQGNEKLFF
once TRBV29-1 CSPGQGVGTEAFF
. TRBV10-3 CAISEWTSGYYEQYF
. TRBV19 CASSIGPATYEQYF
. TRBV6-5 CASRLLTQPQHF
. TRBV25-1 CASSEYTGTGIGKLFF
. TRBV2 CASNLDRVRTEAFF
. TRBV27 CASSTSTGWDSYEQYF
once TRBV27 CASKIMGGGPGELFF
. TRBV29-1 CSVVLRQGMENIQYF
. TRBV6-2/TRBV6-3 CASSYFSGGDEQYF
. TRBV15 CATRSLTGTGGITGELFF
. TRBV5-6 CASSLTGTNTGELFF
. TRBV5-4 CASSPARGNDEQYF
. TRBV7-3 CASSPGTSGGTGELFF
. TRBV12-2 CASRLAYSGPYEQYF
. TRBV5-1 CASSLTAGATGANVLTF
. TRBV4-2 CASSQEGQGAIEQYF
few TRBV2 CASSRDFQYF
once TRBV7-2 CASSVSSGGSYNEQFF
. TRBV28 CATYPTGPNGYTF
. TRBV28 CASSPPKTGTVYNEQFF
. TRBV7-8 CASSSPQGHYGYTF
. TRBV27 CASSPSRANVLTF
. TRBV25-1 CASSEFRAADYNEQFF
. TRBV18 CASSPEGQGNQPQHF
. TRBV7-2 CASSWAGSGANVLTF
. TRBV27 CARILRRNNEQFF
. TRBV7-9 CASSDTTGVGSPLHF
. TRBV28 CASSFGFVGGGQPQHF
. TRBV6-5 CASSYGSRGIQYF
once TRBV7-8 CASSLTGKLGYEQYF
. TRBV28 CASSSPGQMVYGYTF
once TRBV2 CASKKAGLAGGPYNEQFF
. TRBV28 CASSSPISGRMKDTQYF
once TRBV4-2 CASSQHRSSVEQYF
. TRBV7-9 CASSLHRDREETQYF
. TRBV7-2 CASSLGGGTYEQYF
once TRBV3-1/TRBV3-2 CASSHTINEQFF
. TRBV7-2 CASSLGGLSPLHF
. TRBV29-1 CSVELTSGSFSYNEQFF
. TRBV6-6 CASSPGGLAGGPFLDTGELFF
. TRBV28 CASSQRQGWDIQYF
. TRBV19 CASSIGLITGELFF
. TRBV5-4 CASSLEPQGSQPQHF
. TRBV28 CASSLLYNEQFF
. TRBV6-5 CASKAGPPYEQYF
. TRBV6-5 CASSYGSGDYNEQFF
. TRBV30 CAWRSGQGFYEQYF
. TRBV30 CAWNRGLGEKLFF
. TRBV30 CAWSWASGLYNEQFF
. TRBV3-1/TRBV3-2 CASSGRDRDLTGELFF
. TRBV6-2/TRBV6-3 CASSVTGKQFF
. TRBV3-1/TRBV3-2 CASSPRDSLYNEQFF
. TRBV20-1 CSAREGAEAFF
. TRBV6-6 CASSLGEKQPQHF